A single sample is the source of the 5 T cell receptor beta chains below, sequenced in a study of OX40 agonist ivuxolimab in advanced cancers. This table comes from immunoSEQ multiplex PCR, and its TCRdb copy is limited to in-frame clones, with some not included. The repertoire holds 90,000 to 95,000 clones, with about 90% as singletons. This sample comprised CD4+ or CD8+ T cells sorted from blood, obtained in a trial of the OX40 agonist ivuxolimab. The source is an adult with an advanced solid tumor such as melanoma, head and neck, liver or kidney cancer.

The chain links TRBV11-2 to TRBJ1-3; weak D call: TRBD1 (5 bases). Per the germline V gene, CDR1 is SGHAT and CDR2 is FQNNGV. Between the trimmed V and J ends, which lost 6 bases and 4 bases, there was a span of 22 bases. The CDR3 spans 17 residues. The chain's CDR3 is CASSSRFRQGTGNTIYF. For the CDR3, the DNA is TGTGCCAGCAGTTCCCGCTTTCGTCAGGGAACGGGAAACACCATATATTTT.

This clone showed up just once. The CDR3 spells CASSYVITGTGAGYTF. Written as DNA, the CDR3 is TGTGCCAGCAGTTACGTGATAACCGGGACAGGGGCTGGCTACACCTTC. The genes are TRBV6-5 and TRBJ1-2, with 10 bases fitting TRBD1. The CDR3 extends over 16 amino acids. V dropped 2 bases and J dropped 7; count of bases not matched to a gene: 10. The germline CDR1 and CDR2 sequences are MNHEY and SVGAGI.

This clone was seen a handful of times. This chain links TRBV19 with TRBJ1-1, with 8 positions matching TRBD1. The V gene end was trimmed by 3 bases and the J gene end by 4 bases; junction bases not matched to a gene: 7. Germline CDR1 reads LNHDA; CDR2 reads SQIVND (reference sequence). The CDR3 has 15 amino acids. CDR3 in amino acids: CASSIQGARGTEAFF. CDR3 in DNA: TGTGCCAGTAGTATCCAGGGGGCGCGAGGCACTGAAGCTTTCTTT.

The rearrangement uses TRBV4-3 and TRBJ1-1; D may be TRBD1 (5 bases). The V end was cut by 3 bases, the J end by 6 bases, with 14 bases between. The CDR3 has 14 residues. Germline CDR1 and CDR2: LGHNA and YSLEER. CDR3 amino acids: CASSQGGVAAEAFF. CDR3 DNA sequence: TGCGCCAGCAGCCAGGGAGGGGTAGCCGCTGAAGCTTTCTTT.

V and J are TRBV5-6 and TRBJ2-1; 11 bases map to TRBD2. This CDR3 contains 13 residues. Germline trimming cut 3 bases from V and 11 bases from J; bases unmatched to any gene: 4. CDR1 is SGHDT and CDR2 is YYEEEE in the germline V gene. This chain's CDR3 is CASSWGLADQQFF. As DNA, the CDR3 is TGTGCCAGCAGCTGGGGACTAGCGGATCAGCAGTTCTTC.